This TCR beta chain is drawn from a study of cytomegalovirus exposure and HLA in healthy donors. As concerns this clone: Its matching antigen is unknown.

Use of 60 Vbeta and 13 Jbeta primers characterized the PCR. Here immunoSEQ multiplex PCR was the method, and the copy in TCRdb shows in-frame clones only, minus some. The sample contains 100,000 or so clones, about three quarters of which appear only once. The V end was cut by 4 bases, the J end by 3 bases, with 9 bases between. Germline loops: CDR1 SGHTA, CDR2 FQGNSA. The CDR3 runs to 13 residues. Study-wide results and limits: An assumption of roughly uniform sequencing depth across donors underlay the presence/absence analyses. Cytomegalovirus-associated TCR beta chains were listed, numbering 150 to 200. A later analysis linked a missense variant in DCLRE1C to the trimming of TCR beta V and J genes. The number of N-insertions in an Asian-associated ancestry cluster was reportedly below the roughly 620-donor mean in a later analysis.

This TCR came from a woman between 40 and 50 years old in good health and CMV-seropositive. The source material was PBMCs. The chain uses TRBV7-2 and TRBJ2-5; the D gene is possibly TRBD1 (6 bases). The CDR3 DNA reads TGTGCCAGCAGCTCTTGGACAGAAGAGACCCAGTACTTC. The encoded protein is CASSSWTEETQYF.